This TCR beta chain was recovered during a study of blood T cell repertoires in COVID-19. Participants came from about 24 US areas, aged about 18 to 100 years. Cohort allocation depended upon clinical history that participants reported. CDR3 length: 15 amino acids. The germline gives CDR1 MGHRA, CDR2 YSYEKL. J lost 2 bases, V lost 5 bases, and 7 bases had no gene match. How the authors handled the data: Estimated nucleated cell counts came from reference gene primer amplification. Using immunoSEQ multiplex PCR, the repertoire was profiled, and TCRdb retains in-frame clones only, with some absent. Clone size and the V and J calls come from that table; the DNA yielded D and trimming. The sample includes 150,000 to 250,000 clones, 80% to 85% of them seen just once.

This sequence was found in a man aged 35 to 55 who had recovered from COVID-19. The source material was PBMCs or T cells enriched from blood (not recorded which). The rearrangement links TRBV4-1 to TRBJ1-2; 8 nucleotides align to TRBD1. The CDR3 reads CASSAMTGANYGYTF. DNA of the CDR3: TGCGCCAGCAGCGCCATGACAGGGGCGAACTATGGCTACACCTTC.